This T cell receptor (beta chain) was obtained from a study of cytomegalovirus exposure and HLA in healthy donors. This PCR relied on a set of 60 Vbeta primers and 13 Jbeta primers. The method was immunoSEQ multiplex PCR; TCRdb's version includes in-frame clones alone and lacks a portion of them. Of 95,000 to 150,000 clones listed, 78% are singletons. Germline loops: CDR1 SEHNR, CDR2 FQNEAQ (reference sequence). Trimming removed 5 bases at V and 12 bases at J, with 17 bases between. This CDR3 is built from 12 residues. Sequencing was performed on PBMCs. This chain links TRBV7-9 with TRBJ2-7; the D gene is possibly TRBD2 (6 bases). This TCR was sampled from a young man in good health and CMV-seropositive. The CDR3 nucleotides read TGTGCCAGCAGCCCCGGGGAGGCCCTCCGGTACTTC. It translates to CASSPGEALRYF.